This TCR beta chain was obtained from a study of shared clonotypes between healthy human individuals (dated by TCRdb to the early 2020s). Study-level background: The cohort comprised two women and a few men aged 18 to 49 years. For each donor, CD4 naive and CD4 memory were each given three plates, CD8 naive was given two plates, and CD8 memory was given one plate. The study deeply sequenced blood TCR repertoires of five healthy adults to estimate repertoire size and the extent of clonotype sharing between individuals. Libraries were prepared and TCR repertoires were sequenced by different laboratories using diverse techniques, in order to increase sequencing depth and limit assay-specific biases. Leukapheresis yielded between about 0.94 and 8.9 billion PBMCs per donor.

CDR1 and CDR2 were assigned from the germline V gene (reference sequence) as PRHDT and FYEKMQ. For this chain, trimming is 6 bases at the V end and 3 bases at the J end, and the number of junction bases without a gene match is 6. The CDR3 runs 15 residues from the cysteine to the phenylalanine. CDR3 DNA is the only sequence kept; it has 45 bases, read in frame from the first base. Paper-wide results and their limitations: Roughly 5.2% of naive CD4, 3.5% of naive CD8, roughly 2.4% of memory CD4, and 0.4% of memory CD8 clonotypes were shared across four donors. Estimated clonotype richness was generally larger for naive than for memory subsets. The small number of donors limited the genetic and exposure-history diversity represented. Based on pairwise subsampling, the degree of clonotype sharing among donors was expected to be affected by sequencing depth. Sampling was limited to blood, and TCR repertoires in tissue likely differ from TCR repertoires in blood. Higher generation probabilities were observed for clonotypes shared by all four sorted-subset donors than for non-shared clonotypes. Rarefaction of sorted-subset datasets indicated incomplete sequencing despite the large sequencing depth.

Using the deep immunoSEQ assay, multiplex PCR amplified TCR CDR3 regions from genomic DNA. Extracted genomic DNA from each cell subset was spread evenly across all wells of several immunoSEQ 96-well plates, with each plate serving as a replicate. For sorted subsets, each replicate PCR was loaded with approximately 200 ng genomic DNA, equivalent to about 30,000 T cell genomes. Purified libraries were measured with a Qubit 3.0 fluorometer, size-checked on a Bioanalyzer 2100, and measured again with the KAPA Library Quantification kit. A separate single-read 150-cycle Illumina NextSeq 550 flow cell was used to sequence each immunoSEQ 96-well plate. The original pipeline was this. Because only junctional sequences without quality scores were contained in the immunoSEQ output, filtering matching that applied to full-length reads could not be performed. Sequences were annotated with PyIR, a Python wrapper for IgBLAST v1.9, using IMGT germline references to assign V/J genes and CDR3. Reads were filtered out if the reads had weak V/J assignments (E-value above 1e-6), no CDR3, stop codons, out-of-frame junctions, or ambiguous translated residues. V3J clonotypes were defined as sequences sharing an identical inferred V gene, J gene, and CDR3 amino acid sequence. To compute the percentage overlap between repertoires, the number of shared unique clonotypes was divided by the size of the smaller repertoire. Three approaches were used to assess repertoire richness: RTK rarefaction, the Chao1 estimator, and Recon v2.1 estimates of unobserved clonotypes. Generation probabilities were computed with OLGA for all TCRbeta clonotypes obtained by the gDNA method from four donors. This is the immuneACCESS table as TCRdb keeps it, with only in-frame sequences that have V and J called. A part of the clones is gone; compared with another copy, unresolved V genes explain less than half, and the rest is unexplained. V, J and clone size reflect that table, while D and trimming were determined from the DNA. For this sample the table gives about 690,000 clones, of which about 92% were detected only once. The top ten clones comprise 34% of the sample.

The donors were healthy, HIV-negative adults who had no recently reported acute infections or vaccinations. Every donor was a Caucasian adult living in Nashville, Tennessee, USA. CD8 memory samples were composed of magnetically selected CD45RO+ cells combined with CCR7-negative CD45RA+ effector memory (TemRA) cells. After blood collection by leukapheresis, PBMCs were isolated using Ficoll-Histopaque density gradient centrifugation and then cryopreserved in the vapor phase of liquid nitrogen. Purity and quantity of every magnetically sorted T cell population were checked by analytical flow cytometry. Genomic DNA was isolated from every sorted fraction and measured by UV absorbance on a Nanodrop 2000c. In this sample, this clone turned up once. Its antigen is currently not known. Base qualities were left out, and no much larger clone turns up one base away.

This receptor was identified in a man in his late teens or twenties in good health. Some clones in this sample may be carry-over from other donors' samples. Sequenced input: memory CD8+ T cells from PBMCs. What this sample's cell subset or site label stands for: CD45RO+ cells pooled with CCR7-negative TemRA cells. Recombination linked TRBV13 to TRBJ2-3; 10 bases in the junction line up with TRBD1. The DNA sequence is given as TGTGCCAGCAGTTCAGACAGGGGGCGAACAGATACGCAGTATTTT. This translates into CASSSDRGRTDTQYF.